The present entry profiles one T cell receptor (beta chain) with its context. Read data end 3 residues before the CDR3 end; the end is taken from the germline J gene. This entry belongs to a study of T cells in women clearing cervical HPV infection. Here immunoSEQ multiplex PCR was the method, and the copy in TCRdb shows in-frame clones only, minus some. The sample has about 30,000 clones, and its top ten clones hold 3.5%. The CDR3 is made up of 16 amino acids. Trimming cost V 6 bases and J 0 bases, with 15 bases left between them. Sequenced: blood buffy coat. This clonotype was sampled from a woman aged 18 to 75 with a cervical HPV16 infection that either progressed to CIN3+ or cleared (not recorded which). This chain connects TRBV23-1 to TRBJ1-3, with D hard to call. TRBV23-1 is noted as an ORF with a role that remains uncertain. The DNA read from the CDR3 is TGCGCCAGCAGGGCACACCAATTCCCCTCTGGAAACACC. This gives the protein CASRAHQFPSGNT. Given in full, the CDR3 is CASRAHQFPSGNTIYF.